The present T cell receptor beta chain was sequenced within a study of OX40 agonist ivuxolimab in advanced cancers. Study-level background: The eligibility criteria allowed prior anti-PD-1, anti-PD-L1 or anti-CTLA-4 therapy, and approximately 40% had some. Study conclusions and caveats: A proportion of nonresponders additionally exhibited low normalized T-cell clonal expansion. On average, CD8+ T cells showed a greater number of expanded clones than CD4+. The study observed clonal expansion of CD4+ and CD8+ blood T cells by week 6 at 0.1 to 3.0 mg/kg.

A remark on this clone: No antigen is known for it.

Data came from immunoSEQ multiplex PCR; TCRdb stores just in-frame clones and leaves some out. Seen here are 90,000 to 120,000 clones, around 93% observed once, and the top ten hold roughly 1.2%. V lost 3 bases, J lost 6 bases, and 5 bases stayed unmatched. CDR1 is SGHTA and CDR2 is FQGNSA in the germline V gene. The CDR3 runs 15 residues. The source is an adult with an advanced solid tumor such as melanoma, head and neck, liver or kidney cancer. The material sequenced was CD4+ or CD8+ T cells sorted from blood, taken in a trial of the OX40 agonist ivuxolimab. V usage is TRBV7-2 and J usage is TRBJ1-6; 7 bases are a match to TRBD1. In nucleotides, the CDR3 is TGTGCCAGCAGCTTCAGGGGACAGCCTAATTCACCCCTCCACTTT. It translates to CASSFRGQPNSPLHF.